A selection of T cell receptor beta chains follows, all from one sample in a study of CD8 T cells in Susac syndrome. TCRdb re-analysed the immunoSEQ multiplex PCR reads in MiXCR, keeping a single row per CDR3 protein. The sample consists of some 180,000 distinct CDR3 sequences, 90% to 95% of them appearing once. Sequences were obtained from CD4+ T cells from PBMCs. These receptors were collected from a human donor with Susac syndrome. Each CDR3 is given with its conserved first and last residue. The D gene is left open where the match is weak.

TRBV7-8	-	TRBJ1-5	TGTGCCAGCAGCTTTCAGGGAGCGAGTCAGCCCCAGCATTTT	CASSFQGASQPQHF
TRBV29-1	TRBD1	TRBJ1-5	TGCAGCGCCCTCCTATTAGGAGGGGGCGGCGTGACCCAGCATTTT	CSALLLGGGGVTQHF
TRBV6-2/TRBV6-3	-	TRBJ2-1	TGTGCCAGCAGTTACTTCCAGCACCACTCCTACAATGAGCAGTTCTTC	CASSYFQHHSYNEQFF
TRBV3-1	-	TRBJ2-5	TGTGCCAGCAGCCAAGGAGGGGCAGGATCGGCCGTGACCCAGTACTTC	CASSQGGAGSAVTQYF
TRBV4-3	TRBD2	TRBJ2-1	TGCGCCAGCAGCCAGAGCGGGGGGGAAGATGAGCAGTTTTTC	CASSQSGGEDEQFF
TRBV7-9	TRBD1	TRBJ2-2	TGTGCCAGCAGCTACAGGGGTGGCGGGGAGCTGTTTTTT	CASSYRGGGELFF
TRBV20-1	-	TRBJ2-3	TGCAGTGCTAGAGATCGACCGGGGAGCACAGATACGCAGTATTTT	CSARDRPGSTDTQYF
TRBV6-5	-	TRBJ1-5	TGTGCCAGCAGAGCGAACAATCAGCCCCAGCATTTT	CASRANNQPQHF
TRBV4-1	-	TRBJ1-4	TGCGCCAGCAGCCAAGAAGGCAGCCCTAATGAAAAACTGTTTTTT	CASSQEGSPNEKLFF
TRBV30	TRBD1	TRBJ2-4	TGTGCCTGGAGGCGACAGGGACACGCCGAAATTAACTTC	CAWRRQGHAEINF
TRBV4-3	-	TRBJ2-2	TGCGCCAGCAGCCAAGGAGAAGTGTGGGGCAGGCAATCTAACACCGGGGAGCTGTTTTTT	CASSQGEVWGRQSNTGELFF
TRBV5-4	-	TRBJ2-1	TGTGCCAGCAGCTCCCTGTCAGGTGAGCAGTTCTTC	CASSSLSGEQFF
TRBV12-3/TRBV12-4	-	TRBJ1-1	TGTGCCAGCAGCCTTTCAGGGGACACTGAAGCTTTCTTT	CASSLSGDTEAFF
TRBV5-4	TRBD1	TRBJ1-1	TGTGCCAGCAGCCGAGGAGGAGGCAGGGGGAATAATGAAGCTTTCTTT	CASSRGGGRGNNEAFF
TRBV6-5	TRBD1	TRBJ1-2	TGTGCCAGCAGTTCTCCCTGGACAGGTCTTAACTATGGCTACACCTTC	CASSSPWTGLNYGYTF
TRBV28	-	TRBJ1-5	TGTGCCAGCTCTACAGCGGACAATCAGCCCCAGCATTTT	CASSTADNQPQHF